The text below deals with one TCR beta chain. The CDR3 runs to 13 residues. In germline, CDR1 is MNHEY, CDR2 SVGAGI. This table comes from immunoSEQ multiplex PCR, and its TCRdb copy is limited to in-frame clones, with some not included. This sample yields 150,000 to 200,000 clones, of which roughly four fifths are seen a single time; about 10% belongs to the top ten. The record originates from a study of blood T cell repertoires in COVID-19. Study-level background: Both acute and convalescent COVID-19 samples were obtained from the United States, Italy and Spain. Sources were T cells, B-cell-depleted T cells, or PBMCs; the material itself was cDNA or gDNA.

The clonotype originates from a man aged 55 to 69 with active or convalescent COVID-19. J is TRBJ2-7 and V is TRBV6-5; D is possibly TRBD2 (5 bases). Sequencing used peripheral blood. This chain's CDR3 is CGPRAASSYEQYF. CDR3 in DNA: TGTGGGCCTCGAGCGGCAAGCTCCTACGAGCAGTACTTC.